This TCR beta chain appears in the sequencing data of a study of blood T cell repertoires in COVID-19. About the research overall: There were acute and convalescent COVID-19 samples, and they came from the United States, Italy and Spain. Nucleic acid was either cDNA or gDNA, and it came from T cells, B-cell-depleted T cells, or PBMCs.

In the original workflow: Reference gene primer amplification gave estimated nucleated cell counts. Profiling relied on immunoSEQ multiplex PCR, and the TCRdb table lists in-frame clones only, not all of them. That table furnishes V, J and clone size, whereas the DNA furnished D and trimming. There are over 120,000 clones in the sample; about 87% occur only once, and 0.9% to 0.95% lies in the top ten. This clone was seen a few times. The sequence was collected from a woman aged 45-59 years with acute or convalescent COVID-19. Sequencing was carried out using peripheral blood.

The CDR3 sequence is CASSVGLRGGSGYTF. DNA for the CDR3: TGTGCCAGCAGCGTAGGTCTCAGGGGCGGATCTGGCTACACCTTC. V gene TRBV9 combines with J gene TRBJ1-2; a weak D match, TRBD1 (6 bases). The V end was cut by 0 bases, the J end by 7 bases, with 16 bases between. This CDR3 is 15 amino acids long. Per the germline V gene, CDR1 is SGDLS and CDR2 is YYNGEE.